This T cell receptor (beta chain) appears in the sequencing data of a study of blood T cell repertoires in COVID-19. The wider study: Spain, Italy and the United States supplied samples that represented acute and convalescent COVID-19. The analysed material was cDNA or gDNA that came from T cells, B-cell-depleted T cells, or PBMCs.

Unmatched junction bases numbered 4, after V lost 7 bases and J lost 3 bases. The CDR3 has 13 residues. The V gene's germline CDR1 is SNHLY and CDR2 FYNNEI. Methods used by the authors: Amplification of reference gene primers was used by the study to estimate nucleated cell counts. The repertoire was sequenced with immunoSEQ multiplex PCR; TCRdb's copy has only in-frame clones and lacks some. D and trimming were read from the DNA, whereas the V and J calls and clone size are those reported in that table. The table has about 200,000 clones, 90% seen once. V and J are TRBV2 and TRBJ1-2; 8 bases are a match to TRBD1. Source material: peripheral blood. The receptor comes from a man over 45 with acute or convalescent COVID-19. This CDR3 is CASKETGDYGYTF. CDR3 nucleotides: TGTGCCAGCAAGGAGACAGGGGACTATGGCTACACCTTC.